The 3 T cell receptor beta chains below come from one sample, sequenced in a study of cytomegalovirus exposure and HLA in healthy donors. Here immunoSEQ multiplex PCR was the method, and the copy in TCRdb shows in-frame clones only, minus some. Altogether roughly 150,000 clones are present, around 96% being singletons, with the ten largest covering about 0.89%. Source material: PBMCs. These receptor sequences come from a woman younger than 30 in good health and CMV-seronegative.

This sequence joins TRBV27 and TRBJ2-7; 7 nucleotides align to TRBD2. V was clipped by 3 bases and J by 3 bases; unmatched bases: 5. The CDR3 loop spans 14 amino acids. CDR1 MNHEY and CDR2 SMNVEV come from the germline V gene (reference sequence). The CDR3 nucleotides are TGTGCCAGCAGTTTCAGGCTAGCGGACTACGAGCAGTACTTC. Translated, it gives CASSFRLADYEQYF.

Comment on this clone: This CDR3 is also generated by other DNA sequences in the sample. This sequence joins TRBV7-2 and TRBJ1-2, with 8 bases that match TRBD1. This CDR3 is built from 13 residues. J lost 4 bases, V lost 4 bases, and 2 bases had no gene match. From germline, CDR1 is SGHTA and CDR2 FQGNSA. The CDR3 reads CASSSGQGYGYTF. In nucleotides, the CDR3 is TGTGCCAGCAGCTCTGGACAGGGCTATGGCTACACCTTC.

The chain joins TRBV9 to TRBJ1-6, with 12 bases fitting TRBD1. Germline CDR1 is SGDLS and CDR2 is YYNGEE. V was pared by 4 bases and J by 9 bases, with 5 bases of the junction left unmatched. The CDR3 spans 15 residues. CDR3 residues: CASSTGTGGSSPLHF. CDR3 coding DNA: TGTGCCAGCAGCACAGGGACAGGGGGCAGTTCACCCCTCCACTTT.